This passage covers 3 T cell receptor beta chains from one sample sequenced in a study of shared clonotypes between healthy human individuals. Profiling relied on immunoSEQ multiplex PCR, and the TCRdb table lists in-frame clones only, not all of them. The sample yields approximately 1,500,000 clones, around 95% seen once. The sample comprised naive CD4+ T cells sorted from blood. Subset described: CD45RA+ positively selected. Receptors were obtained from a man younger than 40 in good health.

The chain employs TRBV28 and TRBJ1-1; 7 bases align to TRBD1. V gave up 3 bases and J gave up 8 bases; unmatched junction bases: 6. The CDR3 runs 13 residues. CDR1 and CDR2 (germline): MDHEN, SYDVKM. This chain's CDR3 is CASSFTGVREAFF. Written as DNA, the CDR3 is TGTGCCAGCAGTTTCACAGGGGTCCGAGAAGCTTTCTTT.

As concerns this clone: Additional DNA sequences in this sample encode the identical CDR3. The chain uses TRBV28 and TRBJ1-5; TRBD1 is a possible D gene (5 bases). From germline, CDR1 is MDHEN and CDR2 SYDVKM. V was clipped by 2 bases and J by 2 bases, with 10 bases between them. CDR3 size: 15 residues. CDR3 residues: CASSLGGTGNQPQHF. The DNA of the CDR3 is TGTGCCAGCAGTTTAGGGGGGACGGGCAATCAGCCCCAGCATTTT.

In its sample, this clone was seen once. The V call is TRBV11-2, the J call TRBJ2-7; TRBD1 matches 8 bases. The CDR3 runs to 16 residues. Germline V gene sequence: CDR1 SGHAT, CDR2 FQNNGV. V shed 0 bases and J 7 bases; nucleotides not matched to a gene: 11. The CDR3 nucleotides are TGTGCCAGCAGCTTAGATCTAAGACAGGGGCGTGTGGAGCAGTACTTC. Its protein is CASSLDLRQGRVEQYF.